Following are 17 T cell receptor beta chains from one sample sequenced in a study of blood T cell repertoires in COVID-19. Sequenced by immunoSEQ multiplex PCR; TCRdb stores in-frame clones only, minus some. The repertoire consists of approximately 120,000 clones, with roughly 72% occurring once and the leading ten covering 6%. Sequencing was performed on peripheral blood. The origin of the receptors is a man older than 75 with COVID-19, enrolled during active disease.

V and J are TRBV5-1 and TRBJ2-1; D perhaps matches TRBD2 (7 bases). Germline V CDR1 and CDR2: SGHRS, YFSETQ. This CDR3 is 15 amino acids long. The V and J ends lost 3 bases and 10 bases respectively, with 20 bases between them. CDR3 sequence: CASSSTSPSRGEQFF. Written as DNA, the CDR3 is TGCGCCAGCAGCTCGACTAGCCCGAGCAGGGGAGAGCAGTTCTTC.

The sample holds one count of this clone. The V gene is TRBV19, the J gene TRBJ2-7; 8 nucleotides align to TRBD2. Per the germline V gene, CDR1 is LNHDA and CDR2 is SQIVND (reference sequence). The CDR3 is made up of 15 amino acids. V lost 2 bases and J lost 1; bases outside the gene matches: 4. Written as DNA, the CDR3 is TGTGCCAGTAGTATACTTAGCGGGATTTCCTACGAGCAGTACTTC. Amino acid sequence: CASSILSGISYEQYF.

The chain is built from TRBV5-1 and TRBJ2-1; 9 bases align to TRBD1. CDR1 and CDR2 from the germline V gene are SGHRS and YFSETQ. This CDR3 comprises 16 residues. Trimming at V came to 4 bases and at J to 1 base, leaving 6 bases not matched to a gene. CDR3 region: CASSQGTGRSYNEQFF. DNA for the CDR3: TGCGCCAGCAGCCAGGGGACAGGGAGGTCCTACAATGAGCAGTTCTTC.

The chain uses TRBV28 and TRBJ1-4; 10 nucleotides align to TRBD1. V lost 5 bases to trimming and J lost 2 bases; unmatched junction nucleotides: 8. Germline loops: CDR1 MDHEN, CDR2 SYDVKM. This CDR3 comprises 17 residues. This chain's CDR3 is CASSPTGTGATNEKLFF. CDR3 bases: TGTGCCAGCAGTCCCACCGGGACAGGGGCCACTAATGAAAAACTGTTTTTT. Looking up the rest from reference TRBV28 and TRBJ1-4 gives the full variable domain: DVKVTQSSRYLVKRTGEKVFLECVQDMDHENMFWYRQDPGLGLRLIYFSYDVKMKEKGDIPEGYSVSREKKERFSLILESASTNQTSMYLCASSPTGTGATNEKLFFGSGTQLSVL.

J is TRBJ2-1 and V is TRBV18, with D possibly TRBD1 on 5 matching bases. The CDR3 runs to 14 residues. Trimming pared 0 bases from V and 4 bases from J, leaving 7 bases between. Germline V gives CDR1 KGHSH, CDR2 LQKENI. The CDR3 DNA sequence: TGTGCCAGCTCACCACCGAAGGGGTACAATGAGCAGTTCTTC. Its translation is CASSPPKGYNEQFF.

This clone was picked up a small number of times. The V call is TRBV6-4, the J call TRBJ2-1; 9 nucleotides match TRBD2. CDR1 is MRHNA and CDR2 is SNTAGT in the germline V gene. The CDR3 sequence is 15 residues long. J was trimmed by 6 bases and V by 0 bases; bases with no gene match: 3. The CDR3 DNA follows: TGTGCCAGCAGTGACTCTGCGGGAGGGGTCAATGAGCAGTTCTTC. It specifies CASSDSAGGVNEQFF.

This chain joins TRBV7-9 and TRBJ2-5, with a tentative D call TRBD2 (7 bases). CDR1 and CDR2 from the germline V gene are SEHNR and FQNEAQ (reference sequence). This CDR3 region has 14 residues. V was shortened by 4 bases and J by 2 bases, with 11 bases between the two germline ends. The CDR3 is CASSSRGLQETQYF. Here the CDR3 DNA reads TGTGCCAGCAGCTCCAGGGGACTACAAGAGACCCAGTACTTC.

The chain combines TRBV24-1 with TRBJ2-7, with D unclear. V shed 0 bases and J shed 3 bases, with 8 bases lying between them. There are 14 residues in the CDR3. Looked up from germline, CDR1 is KGHDR and CDR2 is SFDVKD. The CDR3 nucleotides read TGTGCCACCAGTGATTTGAGGTCGGGCTACGAGCAGTACTTC. Its protein product is CATSDLRSGYEQYF.

Only one count was recorded for this clone. The chain uses TRBV2 and TRBJ1-3; 8 bases agree with TRBD1. The V gene end was trimmed by 5 bases and the J gene end by 4 bases; junction bases not matched to a gene: 4. CDR1 is SNHLY and CDR2 is FYNNEI in the germline V gene. The CDR3 covers 14 residues. CDR3 region: CASSPRTGGNTIYF. In nucleotides, the CDR3 is TGTGCCAGCAGTCCTCGGACAGGGGGAAACACCATATATTTT.

The CDR3 bases are TGTGCCAGCAGGCCTCCAGGGAATAGCAATCAGCCCCAGCATTTT. Amino acids: CASRPPGNSNQPQHF. The J gene is TRBJ1-5, the V gene TRBV6-2 or TRBV6-3; D is possibly TRBD1 (5 bases). From germline, CDR1 is MNHEY and CDR2 SVGEGT. The CDR3 runs to 15 residues. V lost 6 bases and J 0 bases, leaving 12 bases between the germline ends.

The genes are TRBV9 and TRBJ2-5; 9 bases match TRBD1. CDR3 length: 14 residues. CDR1 SGDLS and CDR2 YYNGEE come from the germline V gene. Trimming cost V 2 bases and J 4 bases; bases outside gene matches: 3. CDR3 bases: TGTGCCAGCAGCGTTACAGGGGGCGGAGAGACCCAGTACTTC. The encoded protein is CASSVTGGGETQYF.

The gene calls are TRBV13 and TRBJ2-3; unclear D gene. The CDR3 is made up of 14 amino acids. From germline, CDR1 is PRHDT and CDR2 FYEKMQ (reference sequence). The V gene lost 5 bases and the J gene lost 5 bases, with 14 bases spanning the gap. Here the CDR3 reads CASSKRSYVDTQYF. In nucleotides, the CDR3 is TGTGCCAGCAGCAAGCGATCGTACGTAGATACGCAGTATTTT. Full variable domain (missing parts from reference TRBV13 and TRBJ2-3): AAGVIQSPRHLIKEKRETATLKCYPIPRHDTVYWYQQGPGQDPQFLISFYEKMQSDKGSIPDRFSAQQFSDYHSELNMSSLELGDSALYFCASSKRSYVDTQYFGPGTRLTVL.

The chain employs TRBV7-2 and TRBJ1-5; D call uncertain. CDR3 size: 12 residues. Trimming shortened V by 4 bases and J by 2 bases, and 3 bases separated the two germline ends. Germline V lookup: CDR1 SGHTA, CDR2 FQGNSA. CDR3 protein: CASSSGNQPQHF. CDR3 DNA: TGTGCCAGCAGCTCCGGCAATCAGCCCCAGCATTTT.

The genes are TRBV3-1 (or the pseudogene TRBV3-2) and TRBJ2-7; 10 nucleotides align to TRBD2. CDR1 and CDR2 (germline): LGHDT, YNNKEL (reference sequence). Trimming took 7 bases from V and 6 from J; bases not matched to a gene: 18. This CDR3 spans 17 amino acids. The CDR3 protein is CASTSGTSARRRSEQYF. The CDR3 DNA reads TGTGCCAGCACCTCCGGGACTAGCGCTCGAAGGAGGTCCGAGCAGTACTTC.

There are a few counts of this clone. The V and J genes are TRBV18 and TRBJ1-6; 9 bases map to TRBD1. Losses at the gene ends were 3 bases for V and 8 bases for J; bases not matched to a gene: 5. The CDR3 has 15 amino acids. The germline V gene encodes CDR1 KGHSH and CDR2 LQKENI. The DNA for the CDR3 is TGTGCCAGCTCACCTGAGGACAGGGGAGATTCACCCCTCCACTTT. Protein: CASSPEDRGDSPLHF.

CDR3 DNA: TGCGCCAGCAGCACCGGGGTAGCGGGAAGGGCCTACGAGCAGTACTTC. It translates to CASSTGVAGRAYEQYF. V and J are TRBV4-1 and TRBJ2-7; the match to TRBD2 covers 8 bases. Germline V gene sequence: CDR1 MGHRA, CDR2 YSYEKL. The J segment lost 2 bases and the V segment lost 5 bases, leaving 11 bases of the junction unmatched. This CDR3 has 16 amino acids.

The gene calls are TRBV5-5 and TRBJ1-3, with no clear D. The germline V and J ends were trimmed by 4 bases and 4 bases, with 12 bases remaining between them. The CDR3 is 14 amino acids. In germline, CDR1 is SGHKS, CDR2 YYEKEE (reference sequence). CDR3 DNA: TGTGCCAGCAGCCCCGGGGTACTCGGAAACACCATATATTTT. As protein: CASSPGVLGNTIYF.